This TCR beta chain was sequenced during a study of cytomegalovirus exposure and HLA in healthy donors. At the level of the study: Unique TCRs numbering around 85 million, obtained from HLA-typed donors, made up an early data release. General study points: High specificity and sensitivity for cytomegalovirus status were reported for the classifier. Cytomegalovirus-associated TCR beta chains were listed, numbering 150 to 200. Most of the TCR beta V segments (in an earlier analysis) were productive either about 87% or about 30% of the time.

Germline V CDR1 and CDR2: LNHDA, SQIVND (reference sequence). J gave up 1 base and V 8 bases, and 11 bases lay outside the gene matches. This CDR3 spans 15 amino acids. The PCR made use of 60 Vbeta and 13 Jbeta primers. Sequencing was performed with immunoSEQ multiplex PCR; in TCRdb, only in-frame clones are kept and a portion is missing. The top ten clones hold approximately 3% of a sample with around 150,000 clones, over 60% of them seen once. This clone has just one count. Antigen: not known. This receptor was taken from a male donor in good health and CMV-seronegative. The chain recombines TRBV19 with TRBJ2-7; 7 bases agree with TRBD2. The specimen sequenced was PBMCs. CDR3 in amino acids: CASSSYGGESYEQYF. DNA of the CDR3: TGTGCCAGTTCCTCTTATGGGGGGGAATCCTACGAGCAGTACTTC.